The clone carrying this TCR beta chain is a singleton in its sample. This entry is derived from a study of blood T cell repertoires in COVID-19. Study-wide background: Samples representing acute and convalescent COVID-19 were sourced from the United States, Italy and Spain. T cells, B-cell-depleted T cells, or PBMCs supplied cDNA or gDNA.

Authors' data handling: Reference gene primer amplification gave estimated nucleated cell counts. Sequencing used immunoSEQ multiplex PCR; TCRdb keeps in-frame clones, though not all of them. That table supplies the V and J calls and clone size; D and trimming were determined from the DNA. The sample lists roughly 200,000 clones; 60% to 85% were seen once. This CDR3 region has 15 residues. The germline CDR1 and CDR2 sequences are SGHVS and FQNEAQ. V lost 5 bases to trimming and J lost 3 bases, with 16 bases between them. The clonotype was recovered from a woman between 50 and 59 years old with active or convalescent COVID-19. Sample: peripheral blood. The rearrangement joins TRBV7-8 to TRBJ1-2; D gene unclear. CDR3 nucleotide sequence: TGTGCCAGCAGCCCCACGGGAACCGAGGACTATGGCTACACCTTC. Translating gives CASSPTGTEDYGYTF. The whole variable domain, filled in from reference TRBV7-8 and TRBJ1-2, reads GAGVSQSPRYKVAKRGQDVALRCDPISGHVSLFWYQQALGQGPEFLTYFQNEAQLDKSGLPSDRFFAERPEGSVSTLKIQRTQQEDSAVYLCASSPTGTEDYGYTFGSGTRLTVV.